The 30 T cell receptor beta chains below all came from one sample that was sequenced in a study of a mutant IDH1 vaccine in newly diagnosed glioma. Generated by immunoSEQ multiplex PCR, the TCRdb table keeps only in-frame clones and is missing some. The sample gives roughly 70,000 clones, approximately 84% of which show up once; 8.5% to 9.5% is in the top ten. As to time point: week 11, during vaccination. Every vaccine dose comprised 300 ug of mutant IDH1 20-mer peptide plus topical imiquimod. Their antigens remain unidentified. Material: PBMCs, obtained from a glioma patient whose treatment included an IDH1 peptide vaccine. These receptors all stem from a woman aged 45-60 years with glioma.

Details on this clone: Germline is not matched at one junction end, which may reflect a read error. V gene TRBV2 combines with J gene TRBJ2-2; TRBD2 matches 9 bases. The CDR3 is 18 amino acids. The V gene's germline CDR1 is SNHLY and CDR2 FYNNEI. CDR3 in amino acids: CASSTGTSQITRAGDLFF. Here the CDR3 DNA reads TGTGCCAGCAGCACCGGGACTAGCCAGATAACGAGGGCCGGGGATCTGTTTTTT.

The chain carries TRBV2 and TRBJ2-1, with 11 bases aligning to TRBD2. Losses at the gene ends were 7 bases for V and 5 bases for J; bases not matched to a gene: 7. Germline V gene lookup returns CDR1 SNHLY and CDR2 FYNNEI. There are 15 residues in the CDR3. CDR3 DNA: TGTGCCAGCACCCAGACTAGCGGGGTAAACAATGAGCAGTTCTTC. It is translated as CASTQTSGVNNEQFF.

The chain recombines TRBV7-9 with TRBJ2-3; 8 bases align to TRBD2. Looked up from germline, CDR1 is SEHNR and CDR2 is FQNEAQ (reference sequence). V lost 7 bases to trimming and J lost 3 bases; unmatched junction nucleotides: 9. The CDR3 covers 15 residues. This chain's CDR3 is CASILGGARTDTQYF. The DNA of the CDR3 is TGTGCCAGCATTCTCGGGGGGGCGAGAACAGATACGCAGTATTTT.

In its sample, this clone was seen a few times. V and J are TRBV18 and TRBJ1-1; 8 nucleotides line up with TRBD1. Germline V CDR1 and CDR2: KGHSH, LQKENI. Unmatched junction bases numbered 2, after V lost 3 bases and J lost 2 bases. The CDR3 runs to 14 residues. In DNA form, the CDR3 reads TGTGCCAGCTCACCGGGACAGGTAAACACTGAAGCTTTCTTT. Protein sequence: CASSPGQVNTEAFF.

The CDR3 DNA follows: TGTGCCAGCAGTGAATCAAACGGGGCGAGGGTGAACACTGAAGCTTTCTTT. Its protein product is CASSESNGARVNTEAFF. This sequence joins TRBV2 and TRBJ1-1; D possibly corresponds to TRBD1 (5 bases). The germline gives CDR1 SNHLY, CDR2 FYNNEI. The CDR3 runs to 17 residues. Deletions cut 2 bases from V and 0 bases from J, with 16 bases between.

CDR3 bases: TGTGCCAGCAGCCTATCAGGAGGCGATACGCAGTATTTT. Translating it yields CASSLSGGDTQYF. The rearrangement uses TRBV7-9 and TRBJ2-3; tentatively, D is TRBD2 (5 bases). The CDR3 totals 13 residues. V lost 5 bases and J lost 6, with 12 bases in between. Germline loops: CDR1 SEHNR, CDR2 FQNEAQ (reference sequence).

The V and J genes are TRBV7-9 and TRBJ1-3; D not resolved. Per germline, CDR1 SEHNR and CDR2 FQNEAQ (reference sequence). This CDR3 comprises 11 residues. The CDR3 DNA sequence: TGTGTCTTAGAGGCTGGAAACACCATATATTTT. It specifies CVLEAGNTIYF. The entire variable domain, with the rest obtained from reference TRBV7-9 and TRBJ1-3, is as follows: DTGVSQNPRHKITKRGQNVTFRCDPISEHNRLYWYRQTLGQGPEFLTYFQNEAQLEKSRLLSDRFSAERPKGSFSTLEIQRTEQGDSAMYLCVLEAGNTIYFGEGSWLTVV.

The CDR3 loop reads CASSPTASGRYEQYF. As DNA, the CDR3 is TGTGCCAGCAGCCCGACGGCTTCAGGGAGGTACGAGCAGTACTTC. V gene TRBV13 combines with J gene TRBJ2-7, with D maybe TRBD2 (6 bases). The CDR3 is 15 amino acids. Trimming stripped 5 bases from V and 4 bases from J, with 18 bases between. CDR1 and CDR2 (germline): PRHDT, FYEKMQ (reference sequence).

V is TRBV10-3 and J is TRBJ2-1; tentatively, D is TRBD1 (6 bases). The CDR3 has 11 residues. V was pared by 5 bases and J by 9 bases, with 8 bases between. From germline, CDR1 is ENHRY and CDR2 SYGVKD. CDR3 nucleotides: TGTGCCATCAGTAGGGGGAGTGAGCAGTTCTTC. It codes for CAISRGSEQFF.

The chain has TRBV6-5 and TRBJ1-5; D may be TRBD1 (5 bases). Looked up from germline, CDR1 is MNHEY and CDR2 is SVGAGI. The V and J ends lost 6 bases and 5 bases respectively, with 11 bases between them. The length of the CDR3 is 13 residues. This CDR3 is CASRGRYDQPQHF. The CDR3 region has the DNA TGTGCCAGCAGGGGACGTTATGATCAGCCCCAGCATTTT.

V gene TRBV29-1 combines with J gene TRBJ1-1; 7 bases are a match to TRBD1. This CDR3 has 13 residues. V shed 7 bases, J shed 2 bases, and the junction held 7 bases outside the gene matches. Germline V gives CDR1 SQVTM, CDR2 ANQGSEA. CDR3 protein: CSASGTANTEAFF. CDR3 sequence (DNA): TGCAGCGCCTCCGGGACAGCAAACACTGAAGCTTTCTTT.

This clone was observed a single time. J is TRBJ2-5 and V is TRBV7-9, with 7 bases identical to TRBD1. CDR3 length equals 15 residues. The germline CDR1 and CDR2 sequences are SEHNR and FQNEAQ (reference sequence). Unmatched junction bases numbered 9, after V lost 5 bases and J lost 3 bases. CDR3 protein: CASSQGGYLEETQYF. For the CDR3, the DNA is TGTGCCAGCAGCCAAGGGGGCTATTTGGAAGAGACCCAGTACTTC.

The CDR3, as DNA: TGTGCCAGCAGCTTAGATCTTACCCAGTACTTC. This sequence encodes CASSLDLTQYF. V gene TRBV11-2 combines with J gene TRBJ2-5; the D is unclear. The CDR3 is 11 residues long. Trimming removed 0 bases at V and 8 bases at J, with 4 bases between. Germline V gene data show CDR1 as SGHAT and CDR2 as FQNNGV.

V gene TRBV9 combines with J gene TRBJ1-1, with D possibly being TRBD1 (5 bases). V was trimmed by 3 bases and J by 6 bases, leaving 9 bases between them. Germline CDR1 reads SGDLS; CDR2 reads YYNGEE. The CDR3 contains 12 residues. The CDR3 DNA follows: TGTGCCAGCAGCGCGGACACTCCTGAAGCTTTCTTT. It yields the protein CASSADTPEAFF. Full variable domain (rest looked up from reference TRBV9 and TRBJ1-1): DSGVTQTPKHLITATGQRVTLRCSPRSGDLSVYWYQQSLDQGLQFLIQYYNGEERAKGNILERFSAQQFPDLHSELNLSSLELGDSALYFCASSADTPEAFFGQGTRLTVV.

The rearrangement links TRBV14 to TRBJ2-3; TRBD2 might be the D (6 bases). Germline V gene data show CDR1 as SGHDN and CDR2 as FVKESK. Trimming pared 4 bases from V and 4 bases from J, leaving 9 bases between. This CDR3 has 13 amino acids. DNA of the CDR3: TGTGCCAGCAGCCGGCCGGGGGCAGATACGCAGTATTTT. Residues: CASSRPGADTQYF.

The CDR3 nucleotides read TGTGCCAGCAGTGGACCACCTAGCTCCTACGAGCAGTACTTC. This translates into CASSGPPSSYEQYF. The rearrangement uses TRBV6-1 and TRBJ2-7; D call uncertain. The CDR3 has 14 amino acids. Germline CDR1 and CDR2: MNHNS and SASEGT. The V gene lost 4 bases and the J gene lost 0 bases, with 10 bases spanning the gap.

This chain uses TRBV6-6 with TRBJ1-6; 9 nucleotides line up with TRBD1. Germline V gene data show CDR1 as MNHNY and CDR2 as SVGAGI (reference sequence). CDR3 length: 15 amino acids. V trimming: 2 bases; J trimming: 10 bases; junction bases outside the gene matches: 6. In DNA, the CDR3 is TGTGCCAGCAGTTACCAGAGACAGGGGGGATCACCCCTCCACTTT. It encodes CASSYQRQGGSPLHF.

V and J are TRBV9 and TRBJ2-7; 7 bases fit TRBD1. After removal of 7 bases from V and 1 base from J, the junction contained 14 bases not matched to a gene. The CDR3 consists of 16 residues. Germline V CDR1 and CDR2: SGDLS, YYNGEE. The CDR3 here is CASARDSEFRSYEQYF. CDR3 bases: TGTGCCAGCGCCCGGGACAGTGAGTTTAGGTCCTACGAGCAGTACTTC.

In its sample, this clone was seen a few times. The chain joins TRBV11-2 to TRBJ1-6; no definite D call. From germline, CDR1 is SGHAT and CDR2 FQNNGV. The CDR3 covers 15 residues. V was trimmed by 0 bases and J by 6 bases, leaving 9 bases between them. This CDR3 reads CASSLDPASNSPLHF. DNA of the CDR3: TGTGCCAGCAGCTTAGATCCAGCGAGTAATTCACCCCTCCACTTT.

The chain couples TRBV4-1 to TRBJ1-5, with D unresolved. The CDR3 extends over 13 amino acids. Looked up from germline, CDR1 is MGHRA and CDR2 is YSYEKL. V lost 0 bases to trimming and J lost 7 bases, with 7 bases between them. The CDR3 region has the DNA TGCGCCAGCAGCCAAGATATGAGCCAGCCCCAGCATTTT. Translated, it gives CASSQDMSQPQHF.

V usage is TRBV7-7 and J usage is TRBJ1-3; D is ambiguous. The CDR3 spans 15 residues. Germline-derived CDR1 and CDR2 are SSHAT and FNYEAQ (reference sequence). Trimming removed 5 bases at V and 0 bases at J, with 11 bases between. This chain's CDR3 is CASSDDRDSGNTIYF. The CDR3 DNA follows: TGTGCCAGCAGCGATGACCGAGACTCTGGAAACACCATATATTTT.

This chain links TRBV2 with TRBJ1-6; unclear D gene. The CDR3 runs to 13 residues. V shed 3 bases and J shed 8 bases, with 8 bases lying between them. The germline CDR1 and CDR2 sequences are SNHLY and FYNNEI. The CDR3 nucleotides read TGTGCCAGCAGTGAGGCAGGTTATTCACCCCTCCACTTT. The encoded protein is CASSEAGYSPLHF.

This rearrangement joins TRBV10-2 to TRBJ1-1; D unclear. Germline loops: CDR1 WSHSY, CDR2 SAAADI. V lost 5 bases to trimming and J lost 2 bases, with 9 bases between them. The CDR3 covers 13 residues. For the CDR3, the DNA is TGCGCCAGCAGTACGGACCCCAACACTGAAGCTTTCTTT. Translated, it gives CASSTDPNTEAFF.

This clone has a single count. The V gene is TRBV9, the J gene TRBJ1-4; 7 bases fit TRBD1. Germline CDR1 SGDLS, CDR2 YYNGEE. V lost 2 bases, J lost 7 bases, and 2 bases stayed unmatched. CDR3 length: 13 residues. The CDR3 sequence: CASSVTGVEKLFF. The CDR3, as DNA: TGTGCCAGCAGCGTTACAGGGGTTGAAAAACTGTTTTTT.

The chain has TRBV7-3 and TRBJ1-1; 8 bases agree with TRBD1. CDR3 length equals 15 residues. The V gene end was trimmed by 1 base and the J gene end by 1 base; junction bases not matched to a gene: 2. Germline-derived CDR1 and CDR2 are SGHTA and FQGTGA. CDR3 bases: TGTGCCAGCAGCTTAATGACAGGGGCGAACACTGAAGCTTTCTTT. This sequence encodes CASSLMTGANTEAFF.

The chain employs TRBV5-1 and TRBJ1-4; 7 bases are shared with TRBD1. The CDR3 contains 16 residues. Per the germline V gene, CDR1 is SGHRS and CDR2 is YFSETQ. Unmatched junction bases numbered 14, after V lost 4 bases and J lost 8 bases. CDR3 DNA: TGCGCCAGCAGCCCGAGGAATACAGGGGTAGGGGAAAAACTGTTTTTT. Translating gives CASSPRNTGVGEKLFF.

The chain carries TRBV15 and TRBJ1-6; the D is unclear. The germline V and J ends were trimmed by 0 bases and 5 bases, with 8 bases remaining between them. CDR1 LNHNV and CDR2 YYDKDF come from the germline V gene (reference sequence). The CDR3 spans 15 residues. CDR3 DNA: TGTGCCACCAGCAGAGATCGGGCAGATAATTCACCCCTCCACTTT. It codes for CATSRDRADNSPLHF.

The chain joins TRBV6-6 to TRBJ1-6, with D maybe TRBD1 (6 bases). Trimming took off 6 bases at V and 4 bases at J, with 13 bases between the two ends. The CDR3 is 15 residues long. CDR1 is MNHNY, CDR2 SVGAGI, per germline (reference sequence). The CDR3 sequence: CASSTRGQYNSPLHF. The CDR3 DNA follows: TGTGCCAGCAGCACGAGGGGACAATATAATTCACCCCTCCACTTT.

V is TRBV5-4 and J is TRBJ1-3; TRBD1 agrees at 9 bases. Germline CDR1 reads SGHNT; CDR2 reads YYREEE (reference sequence). After removal of 2 bases from V and 2 bases from J, the junction contained 2 bases not matched to a gene. This CDR3 comprises 15 residues. As DNA, the CDR3 is TGTGCCAGCAGCTTTGACAGGGGGGCTGGAAACACCATATATTTT. It codes for CASSFDRGAGNTIYF.

The rearrangement joins TRBV19 to TRBJ2-7, with TRBD1 matching 7 bases. The CDR3 length is 13 residues. V dropped 1 base and J dropped 5; count of bases not matched to a gene: 2. Germline V gene data show CDR1 as LNHDA and CDR2 as SQIVND (reference sequence). CDR3 amino acids: CASSIVTGDEQYF. CDR3 bases: TGTGCCAGTAGTATAGTTACAGGGGACGAGCAGTACTTC.